The next 31 T cell receptor beta chains were all read from a single sample in a study of blood T cell repertoires in COVID-19. The protocol was immunoSEQ multiplex PCR, while the TCRdb copy is restricted to in-frame clones and leaves out a portion. The data show 130,000 or so clones, with just under 85% seen just once and around 3.2% held by the top ten. The sample was PBMCs or T cells enriched from blood (not recorded which). The receptors come from a woman aged 50 to 60 with acute COVID-19.

This clone has at least ten counts. V is TRBV19 and J is TRBJ2-5, with 9 bases aligning to TRBD1. Losses at the gene ends were 2 bases for V and 4 bases for J; bases not matched to a gene: 5. The CDR3 extends over 15 amino acids. Germline V gene data show CDR1 as LNHDA and CDR2 as SQIVND (reference sequence). The CDR3 loop reads CASSIRGQGPETQYF. CDR3 nucleotides: TGTGCCAGTAGTATAAGGGGACAGGGCCCAGAGACCCAGTACTTC.

For this clone: The sample holds other DNA sequences that translate to the same CDR3. The J gene is TRBJ2-3, the V gene TRBV7-9, with 9 bases identical to TRBD1. The V and J ends lost 1 base and 0 bases, in that order; junction bases with no gene match: 5. Per the germline V gene, CDR1 is SEHNR and CDR2 is FQNEAQ (reference sequence). The CDR3 sequence is 17 residues long. The CDR3 nucleotides are TGTGCCAGCAGCTTAGAGGGGACAGGGACTAGCACAGATACGCAGTATTTT. Its protein is CASSLEGTGTSTDTQYF.

The V and J genes are TRBV7-9 and TRBJ2-1; 11 bases fit TRBD2. The CDR3 is 19 amino acids. The ends lost 4 bases at V and 4 bases at J; junction bases unmatched: 15. Germline CDR1 is SEHNR and CDR2 is FQNEAQ (reference sequence). The CDR3 loop is CASSSPGTSGFGPYNEQFF. Written as DNA, the CDR3 is TGTGCCAGCAGCTCGCCCGGGACTAGCGGCTTCGGACCTTACAATGAGCAGTTCTTC. The variable domain in full, with the rest retrieved from reference TRBV7-9 and TRBJ2-1, is DTGVSQNPRHKITKRGQNVTFRCDPISEHNRLYWYRQTLGQGPEFLTYFQNEAQLEKSRLLSDRFSAERPKGSFSTLEIQRTEQGDSAMYLCASSSPGTSGFGPYNEQFFGPGTRLTVL.

J is TRBJ2-1 and V is TRBV19, with D unclear. V was cut by 5 bases and J by 9 bases, with 14 bases left in between. Germline V CDR1 and CDR2: LNHDA, SQIVND (reference sequence). This CDR3 region has 13 residues. CDR3 region: CASSGEVWSEQFF. The CDR3, as DNA: TGTGCCAGTAGTGGTGAGGTCTGGAGTGAGCAGTTCTTC.

The table lists this clone with a count of one. The chain links TRBV30 to TRBJ1-2; TRBD1 agrees at 7 bases. The CDR3 runs 18 residues. After removal of 2 bases from V and 6 bases from J, the junction contained 21 bases not matched to a gene. The germline CDR1 and CDR2 sequences are GTSNPN and SVGIG (reference sequence). CDR3 bases: TGTGCCTGGAGTCCACTCGACAGGGCCCGGGCTAGGGTCGATGGCTACACCTTC. The encoded protein is CAWSPLDRARARVDGYTF.

The rearrangement links TRBV27 to TRBJ2-7; 10 positions agree with TRBD1. With 8 bases clipped from V and 7 bases from J, the junction kept 11 bases outside the gene matches. This CDR3 comprises 14 residues. Germline V gene data show CDR1 as MNHEY and CDR2 as SMNVEV (reference sequence). CDR3 residues: CASRGDRGFGEQYF. The CDR3 nucleotides read TGTGCCAGCCGAGGGGACAGGGGCTTTGGGGAGCAGTACTTC.

This sequence joins TRBV25-1 and TRBJ1-4; perhaps TRBD1 as D (6 bases). Between the trimmed V and J ends, which lost 4 bases and 7 bases, there was a span of 16 bases. This CDR3 comprises 15 residues. The germline V gene encodes CDR1 MGHDK and CDR2 SYGVNS. The CDR3 DNA follows: TGTGCCAGCAGTGCCACAGGGAGGGGGAGTGAAAAACTGTTTTTT. Encoded protein: CASSATGRGSEKLFF.

The chain recombines TRBV12-2 with TRBJ2-7; TRBD1 is the table's D call, not checked against the DNA. TRBV12-2 corresponds to a pseudogene. The CDR3 extends over 17 amino acids. The CDR3 loop is CASRSGVRVVSIHEQYF. The CDR3 DNA sequence: TGTGCAAGTCGCTCAGGGGTCCGGGTGGTGTCTATCCACGAGCAGTACTTC.

The genes are TRBV27 and TRBJ2-6, with a weak D call TRBD1 (5 bases). V was cut by 2 bases and J by 2 bases, with 22 bases left in between. Germline V gene sequence: CDR1 MNHEY, CDR2 SMNVEV (reference sequence). The CDR3 has 20 amino acids. DNA of the CDR3: TGTGCCAGCAGTTTAGGTCAAAGGGGCGGCCTCCGTCCTGGGGCCAACGTCCTGACTTTC. Translating it yields CASSLGQRGGLRPGANVLTF.

This chain connects TRBV25-1 to TRBJ2-1; 11 positions agree with TRBD1. In germline, CDR1 is MGHDK, CDR2 SYGVNS. Trimming removed 4 bases from V and 9 bases from J; junction bases left unmatched: 5. The length of the CDR3 is 14 residues. The CDR3 sequence is CASSGGQGAVEQFF. The CDR3, as DNA: TGTGCCAGCAGTGGCGGACAGGGGGCTGTTGAGCAGTTCTTC.

The chain couples TRBV7-9 to TRBJ2-1; 9 nucleotides align to TRBD1. The length of the CDR3 is 16 residues. Germline CDR1 is SEHNR and CDR2 is FQNEAQ (reference sequence). The J segment lost 8 bases and the V segment lost 3 bases, leaving 11 bases of the junction unmatched. CDR3 nucleotide sequence: TGTGCCAGCAGCTTTAGCCCGGGACAGGGATTAGATGAGCAGTTCTTC. Protein sequence: CASSFSPGQGLDEQFF.

The chain recombines TRBV19 with TRBJ2-7; 7 nucleotides agree with TRBD2. Germline V lookup: CDR1 LNHDA, CDR2 SQIVND (reference sequence). V gave up 2 bases and J gave up 3 bases; unmatched junction bases: 4. CDR3 length: 14 residues. The CDR3 nucleotides read TGTGCCAGTAGTATAAGAACTAGCGTCTACGAGCAGTACTTC. Protein sequence: CASSIRTSVYEQYF.

The chain couples TRBV27 to TRBJ1-6, with D possibly TRBD1 on 6 matching bases. CDR1 and CDR2 (germline): MNHEY, SMNVEV (reference sequence). The CDR3 spans 16 residues. Trimming took 2 bases from V and 8 from J, leaving 16 bases between them. CDR3 in DNA: TGTGCCAGCAGTTTAACCCCAGGGGCTAGGGATTCACCCCTCCACTTT. Its protein is CASSLTPGARDSPLHF.

The genes are TRBV27 and TRBJ1-6, with D uncertain. Deletions cut 2 bases from V and 8 bases from J, with 10 bases between. In germline, CDR1 is MNHEY, CDR2 SMNVEV (reference sequence). This CDR3 has 14 residues. CDR3 loop: CASSLGLGYSPLHF. Written as DNA, the CDR3 is TGTGCCAGCAGTTTAGGACTGGGTTATTCACCCCTCCACTTT.

This chain links TRBV5-1 with TRBJ1-2; TRBD1 matches 7 bases. The V segment lost 4 bases and the J segment 4 bases; nucleotides outside the gene matches: 10. CDR1 SGHRS and CDR2 YFSETQ come from the germline V gene. The length of the CDR3 is 15 residues. Here the CDR3 DNA reads TGCGCCAGCAGCAAGGGACAGCTACGACTCTATGGCTACACCTTC. It encodes CASSKGQLRLYGYTF.

The gene calls are TRBV5-1 and TRBJ2-5; 7 bases are shared with TRBD2. The CDR3 has 15 amino acids. The ends lost 0 bases at V and 5 bases at J; junction bases unmatched: 7. Germline lookup yields CDR1 SGHRS and CDR2 YFSETQ. The DNA of the CDR3 is TGCGCCAGCAGCTTGGGGCGGGAGATCAGGGAGACCCAGTACTTC. Protein: CASSLGREIRETQYF.

In this sample, this clone turned up once. The V and J genes are TRBV7-9 and TRBJ1-4; tentative D call: TRBD1 (5 bases). The V gene's germline CDR1 is SEHNR and CDR2 FQNEAQ (reference sequence). Between the trimmed V and J ends, which lost 2 bases and 8 bases, there was a span of 12 bases. This CDR3 spans 14 amino acids. The DNA for the CDR3 is TGTGCCAGCAGCTTATCTGGAGGGGTAGAAAAACTGTTTTTT. Its translation: CASSLSGGVEKLFF. Drawing the rest from reference TRBV7-9 and TRBJ1-4, the complete variable domain is DTGVSQNPRHKITKRGQNVTFRCDPISEHNRLYWYRQTLGQGPEFLTYFQNEAQLEKSRLLSDRFSAERPKGSFSTLEIQRTEQGDSAMYLCASSLSGGVEKLFFGSGTQLSVL.

This clone was seen a few times. This rearrangement joins TRBV14 to TRBJ1-2, with no clear D. The CDR3 spans 16 residues. Germline V gene sequence: CDR1 SGHDN, CDR2 FVKESK. V shed 0 bases and J shed 2 bases, with 13 bases lying between them. CDR3 in DNA: TGTGCCAGCAGCCAAGACGGGAAGTTCCGCAACTATGGCTACACCTTC. Protein: CASSQDGKFRNYGYTF.

This clone has a single count. This rearrangement joins TRBV5-1 to TRBJ2-3, with TRBD1 matching 8 bases. The CDR3 covers 14 residues. The V gene end was trimmed by 3 bases and the J gene end by 5 bases; junction bases not matched to a gene: 5. Germline V gives CDR1 SGHRS, CDR2 YFSETQ. CDR3 sequence (DNA): TGCGCCAGCAGCTCCCAGGGGGCGGAAGATACGCAGTATTTT. Protein: CASSSQGAEDTQYF.

This sequence joins TRBV6-5 and TRBJ1-4; 8 positions match TRBD1. The CDR3 runs to 13 residues. The V and J ends lost 8 bases and 6 bases, in that order; junction bases with no gene match: 5. Germline V gives CDR1 MNHEY, CDR2 SVGAGI. CDR3 nucleotide sequence: TGTGCCAGCGGTACAGGGGGGGATGAAAAACTGTTTTTT. Translation gives CASGTGGDEKLFF.

The rearrangement joins TRBV28 to TRBJ1-2, with 8 bases fitting TRBD1. This CDR3 is 17 amino acids long. Looked up from germline, CDR1 is MDHEN and CDR2 is SYDVKM. V gave up 4 bases and J gave up 4 bases; unmatched junction bases: 14. CDR3 in amino acids: CASSSPTGTGAPYGYTF. The CDR3 DNA is TGTGCCAGCAGTTCCCCTACGGGGACAGGAGCCCCCTATGGCTACACCTTC.

This clone was seen just once. The chain uses TRBV6-2 or TRBV6-3 and TRBJ2-7; 11 bases are a match to TRBD2. The V and J ends lost 2 bases and 4 bases, in that order; junction bases with no gene match: 10. CDR1 and CDR2 (germline): MNHEY, SVGEGT. The CDR3 has 17 amino acids. The CDR3 sequence: CASSYLPGTSGQYEQYF. CDR3 sequence (DNA): TGTGCCAGCAGTTACCTCCCTGGGACTAGCGGACAATACGAGCAGTACTTC.

This chain joins TRBV4-1 and TRBJ1-5, with D unclear. Trimming took 4 bases from V and 7 from J, leaving 14 bases between them. CDR1 and CDR2 (germline): MGHRA, YSYEKL. This CDR3 is built from 14 residues. As DNA, the CDR3 is TGCGCCAGCAGCCGGGCGGAGGGTCCACAGCCCCAGCATTTT. Its translation is CASSRAEGPQPQHF.

Points on this clone: A junction end diverges from the germline sequence, so it may reflect a read error. This rearrangement joins TRBV6-8 to TRBJ2-7, with D possibly matching TRBD1 (6 bases). The CDR3 length is 10 residues. Looked up from germline, CDR1 is MNHGY and CDR2 is SAAAGT. The CDR3 region has the DNA TGTGCCAGCAGTGTGGTGCAGGGGCACTTC. It is translated as CASSVVQGHF.

The chain uses TRBV15 and TRBJ1-6; possibly TRBD1 for D (6 bases). The CDR3 totals 13 residues. CDR1 and CDR2 from the germline V gene are LNHNV and YYDKDF (reference sequence). The V and J ends lost 8 bases and 6 bases respectively, with 11 bases between them. The CDR3 bases are TGTGCCACCGGCGGACAGACTAATTCACCCCTCCACTTT. Protein product: CATGGQTNSPLHF.

This clone has more than one count but fewer than ten. CDR3 amino acids: CASSLSREGGSPLHF. DNA of the CDR3: TGTGCCAGCAGTTTAAGTAGGGAAGGGGGTTCACCCCTCCACTTT. The chain links TRBV27 to TRBJ1-6; D may be TRBD1 (6 bases). From germline, CDR1 is MNHEY and CDR2 SMNVEV (reference sequence). Trimming shortened V by 2 bases and J by 9 bases, and 14 bases separated the two germline ends. CDR3 length: 15 residues.

The chain combines TRBV28 with TRBJ1-2; D remains unclear. This CDR3 is 12 amino acids long. Germline loops: CDR1 MDHEN, CDR2 SYDVKM. V was pared by 6 bases and J by 5 bases, with 10 bases between. In DNA, the CDR3 is TGTGCCAGCAGAACAGTTCTTTATGGCTACACCTTC. Amino acids: CASRTVLYGYTF.

This sequence joins TRBV6-5 and TRBJ1-3; D possibly corresponds to TRBD1 (5 bases). CDR1 is MNHEY and CDR2 is SVGAGI in the germline V gene. The CDR3 is made up of 15 amino acids. Trimming cost V 0 bases and J 4 bases, with 10 bases left between them. The CDR3 DNA sequence: TGTGCCAGCAGTTACTCTGGACACAGGGGAAACACCATATATTTT. Encoded protein: CASSYSGHRGNTIYF.

V usage is TRBV2 and J usage is TRBJ2-7, with a tentative D call TRBD1 (5 bases). Between the trimmed V and J ends, which lost 7 bases and 5 bases, there was a span of 12 bases. The CDR3 covers 12 residues. Per germline, CDR1 SNHLY and CDR2 FYNNEI. CDR3 loop: CASIRQGDEQYF. CDR3 nucleotide sequence: TGTGCCAGCATCCGGCAGGGTGACGAGCAGTACTTC.

This sequence joins TRBV7-3 and TRBJ1-5, with a possible D match to TRBD1 (5 bases). Germline CDR1 reads SGHTA; CDR2 reads FQGTGA. The CDR3 length is 14 residues. V shed 2 bases and J shed 2 bases, with 7 bases lying between them. CDR3 sequence: CASSLQGRNQPQHF. The CDR3 bases are TGTGCCAGCAGCTTACAGGGTCGCAATCAGCCCCAGCATTTT.

This clone appeared a single time. The CDR3: CASSRVAQGGTEAFF. In nucleotides, the CDR3 is TGTGCCAGCAGTCGAGTCGCCCAGGGCGGTACTGAAGCTTTCTTT. This chain links TRBV7-2 with TRBJ1-1; weak D call: TRBD1 (5 bases). The germline V and J ends were trimmed by 6 bases and 5 bases, with 19 bases remaining between them. This CDR3 contains 15 residues. Germline loops: CDR1 SGHTA, CDR2 FQGNSA.